Listed below are T cell receptor beta chains from one sample, sequenced in a study of tumor-infiltrating lymphocytes in oesophageal squamous cell carcinoma. Each CDR3 protein is one row after TCRdb ran MiXCR on the PCR reads. Here the sample spans approximately 12,000 distinct CDR3 sequences, roughly 60% being singletons. Sequencing was performed on esophageal tumor tissue. The receptors were sampled from a male donor with esophageal squamous cell carcinoma. Each CDR3 is given with its conserved first and last residue. D genes are given only for firm matches. The size field is filled for only some rows; it gives once, few, many or a size class.

V gene	clone size	J gene	D gene	CDR3 protein	CDR3 DNA
TRBV5-1	.	TRBJ2-7	.	CASSPGDSDYEQYF	TGCGCCAGCAGCCCTGGAGACTCCGACTACGAGCAGTACTTC
TRBV6-5	.	TRBJ2-7	TRBD2	CASSSLARRTSGRNSGYEQYF	TGTGCCAGCAGTTCCTTAGCCCGCCGGACTAGCGGGAGGAACAGCGGCTACGAGCAGTACTTC
TRBV6-1	.	TRBJ2-1	TRBD2	CASKRGLAGDEQFF	TGTGCCAGCAAACGGGGACTAGCTGGCGATGAGCAGTTCTTC
TRBV7-3	.	TRBJ2-1	.	CASSPSNNEQFF	TGTGCCAGCAGCCCGTCGAACAATGAGCAGTTCTTC
TRBV7-6	many	TRBJ1-2	.	CASSIEQGHYGYTF	TGTGCTAGCAGCATTGAACAGGGCCACTATGGCTACACCTTC
TRBV7-2	once	TRBJ2-7	.	CASRPEGPSSYNEQYF	TGTGCCAGCAGGCCGGAAGGGCCGAGCTCCTACAATGAGCAGTACTTC
TRBV6-1	.	TRBJ2-1	.	CASSERARTHEQFF	TGTGCCAGCAGTGAACGGGCTAGGACCCATGAGCAGTTCTTC
TRBV7-6	.	TRBJ2-7	TRBD1	CASSPTGGYEQYF	TGTGCCAGCAGCCCTACAGGGGGCTACGAGCAGTACTTC
TRBV6-1	.	TRBJ2-1	TRBD1	CASRPRARQGNNEQFF	TGTGCCAGCAGACCCCGGGCGAGACAGGGCAACAATGAGCAGTTCTTC
TRBV7-6	.	TRBJ2-3	TRBD2	CASSLATSGNTGELYF	TGTGCCAGCAGCTTAGCGACTAGCGGGAACACCGGGGAGCTGTATTTT
TRBV6-8	.	TRBJ2-3	.	CASSYGTTDTQYF	TGTGCCAGCAGTTACGGAACCACAGATACGCAGTATTTT
TRBV11-3	.	TRBJ1-2	.	CASSNGQTEPYYGYTF	TGTGCCAGCAGCAATGGACAGACCGAACCTTACTATGGCTACACCTTC
TRBV5-1	.	TRBJ2-1	.	CASSNAGADEQFF	TGCGCCAGCAGCAATGCGGGGGCGGATGAGCAGTTCTTC
TRBV7-2	.	TRBJ2-5	.	CASSLKAGSQTQYF	TGTGCCAGCAGCTTAAAAGCCGGGAGTCAGACCCAGTACTTC
TRBV12-3/TRBV12-4	.	TRBJ2-3	.	CASSQSGTQYF	TGTGCCAGCAGCCAAAGCGGTACGCAGTATTTT
TRBV6-5	.	TRBJ2-1	.	CASSYADVALYEQFF	TGTGCCAGCAGTTACGCGGATGTCGCACTCTATGAGCAGTTCTTC
TRBV7-3	.	TRBJ2-1	TRBD1	CASSLIGGQGYNEQFF	TGTGCCAGCAGCTTAATAGGTGGACAGGGGTACAATGAGCAGTTCTTC
TRBV7-2	medium-sized	TRBJ1-1	.	CASSLRLRGQKAFF	TGTGCCAGCAGCTTAAGGTTGCGTGGACAGAAAGCTTTCTTT
TRBV12-3/TRBV12-4	.	TRBJ2-7	.	CASSLQTQARYF	TGTGCCAGCAGTCTCCAAACACAAGCTCGGTACTTC
TRBV7-2	.	TRBJ1-1	.	CASSRDRQEAFF	TGTGCCAGCAGCAGAGACAGGCAAGAAGCTTTCTTT
TRBV12-3/TRBV12-4	many	TRBJ1-2	.	CASSRPPEFFF	TGTGCCAGCAGTCGTCCGCCGGAATTCTTCTTC
TRBV6-1	.	TRBJ2-3	.	CASSQGTDTQYF	TGTGCCAGCAGTCAGGGGACAGATACGCAGTATTTT
TRBV11-3	.	TRBJ2-7	.	CASSPEGTYEQYF	TGTGCCAGCAGCCCAGAGGGGACCTACGAGCAGTACTTC
TRBV10-3	.	TRBJ2-7	.	CASSSGKANSYEQYF	TGTGCCTCTTCCTCCGGGAAGGCTAACTCCTACGAGCAGTACTTC
TRBV7-9	.	TRBJ2-1	.	CASSPGLNRNSPLHF	TGTGCCAGCAGCCCGGGACTGAATCGTAATTCACCCCTCCACTTC
TRBV20-1	.	TRBJ2-7	.	CSASPRQTSSYEQYF	TGCAGTGCTAGCCCCAGACAGACAAGCTCCTACGAGCAGTACTTC
TRBV7-9	.	TRBJ1-1	.	CASRDPGQMNTEAFF	TGTGCCAGCAGGGACCCGGGACAAATGAACACTGAAGCTTTCTTT
TRBV5-4	medium-sized	TRBJ2-7	TRBD1	CASSPGTGGPTSYEQYF	TGTGCCAGCAGCCCGGGGACAGGGGGCCCCACGAGCTACGAGCAGTACTTC
TRBV6-1	.	TRBJ2-7	.	CASRTTGYEQYF	TGTGCCAGCAGGACCACGGGCTACGAGCAGTACTTC
TRBV4-2	many	TRBJ2-2	TRBD2	CASSQDWLAGGFANTGELFF	TGTGCCAGCAGCCAAGATTGGCTAGCGGGAGGGTTCGCGAACACCGGGGAGCTGTTTTTT
TRBV6-1	.	TRBJ2-7	.	CASSYGTGRVNEQYF	TGTGCCAGCAGTTACGGGACGGGCAGGGTCAATGAGCAGTACTTC
TRBV10-3	.	TRBJ2-2	.	CAISADTGELFF	TGTGCCATCAGTGCGGACACCGGGGAGCTGTTTTTT
TRBV29-1	many	TRBJ2-5	.	CSRDNGETQYF	TGCAGCCGGGACAACGGAGAGACCCAGTACTTC
TRBV28	large	TRBJ2-1	TRBD2	CASSFPGTSGYSYNEQFF	TGTGCCAGCAGTTTCCCCGGGACTAGCGGATACTCCTACAATGAGCAGTTCTTC
TRBV7-2	.	TRBJ2-5	TRBD2	CASSLRTSGNQETQYF	TGTGCCAGCAGCCTTCGGACTAGCGGAAACCAAGAGACCCAGTACTTC
TRBV5-1	many	TRBJ1-3	.	CASSLYGNSGNTIYF	TGCGCCAGCAGCTTGTACGGTAACTCTGGAAACACCATATATTTT
TRBV28	many	TRBJ2-2	.	CASKSQDPLVGLFF	TGTGCCAGCAAATCTCAGGACCCCTTGGTGGGATTGTTTTTT
TRBV7-2	many	TRBJ2-3	TRBD2	CASSGQAGGADTQYF	TGTGCCAGCAGCGGACAAGCGGGAGGAGCAGATACGCAGTATTTT
TRBV7-2	.	TRBJ2-3	TRBD1	CASSANRGRDTQYF	TGTGCCAGCAGCGCGAACAGGGGGCGGGATACGCAGTATTTT
TRBV6-6	.	TRBJ2-7	.	CASSYSRRGDEQYF	TGTGCCAGCAGTTACTCGAGGAGGGGGGATGAGCAGTACTTC
TRBV5-3	.	TRBJ2-1	TRBD2	CASSSRLAGEDEQFF	TGTGCCAGCAGCTCTAGACTAGCGGGAGAAGATGAGCAGTTCTTC
TRBV7-2	many	TRBJ2-3	.	CASSETGTAVHTQYF	TGTGCCAGCAGCGAAACCGGGACCGCAGTCCATACGCAGTATTTT
TRBV6-1	.	TRBJ2-3	TRBD1	CASSVGTVTDTQYF	TGTGCCAGCAGTGTCGGGACAGTCACAGATACGCAGTATTTT
TRBV7-9	.	TRBJ2-3	.	CASSLGVGGGADTQYF	TGTGCCAGCAGCTTAGGTGTGGGAGGAGGCGCAGATACGCAGTATTTT
TRBV6-8	once	TRBJ2-1	TRBD1	CAATGGAGVEQFF	TGTGCCGCGACAGGGGGGGCGGGAGTTGAGCAGTTCTTC
TRBV7-2	few	TRBJ2-5	.	CASSSPGGWETQYF	TGTGCCAGCAGCTCCCCTGGGGGCTGGGAGACCCAGTACTTC
TRBV6-2/TRBV6-3	.	TRBJ2-1	.	CASLTGTGRDEQFF	TGTGCCAGCCTCACCGGGACGGGTAGGGATGAGCAGTTCTTC
TRBV7-2	.	TRBJ2-5	TRBD1	CASSLSRQGQETQYF	TGTGCCAGCAGCTTATCCCGACAGGGACAAGAGACCCAGTACTTC
TRBV2	many	TRBJ2-1	TRBD2	CASSARTSGRTEQFF	TGTGCCAGCAGTGCCCGGACTAGCGGGAGGACTGAGCAGTTCTTC
TRBV28	.	TRBJ2-1	TRBD1	CASLRDSSYNEQFF	TGTGCCAGCCTCAGGGACAGCTCCTACAATGAGCAGTTCTTC
TRBV7-3	.	TRBJ1-4	TRBD1	CASSLRQGRDEKLFF	TGTGCCAGCAGTTTGAGACAGGGAAGGGATGAAAAACTGTTTTTT